The T cell receptor (beta chain) under discussion was sequenced for a study of T cells in localized non-small cell lung cancer. Study-level points and caveats: Higher adjacent-lung clonality was associated with shorter survival. Of the top 100 tumor clones, median roughly 60 were in adjacent lung, approximately 29 among its top 100. Sequencing, confined to only one tumor region, leaves heterogeneity possible.

About this clone: What it binds is unknown.

TCRdb's copy holds only in-frame clones and misses some; the assay was immunoSEQ multiplex PCR. The sample contains around 92,000 clones, approximately 90% of which appear only once. The CDR3 runs to 16 residues. V shed 4 bases and J 1 base; nucleotides not matched to a gene: 6. Germline V gene data show CDR1 as SNHLY and CDR2 as FYNNEI. This sequence joins TRBV2 and TRBJ2-1, with TRBD2 matching 8 bases. The sequence was obtained from a woman aged 40-69 years with stage II squamous cell lung carcinoma. The source was PBMCs, collected before any cancer treatment. CDR3 in amino acids: CASSAESGSSYNEQFF. In DNA, the CDR3 is TGTGCCAGCAGTGCTGAGAGCGGGAGTTCCTACAATGAGCAGTTCTTC.